The T cell receptor (beta chain) under discussion was sequenced for a study of PD-1 blockade in classical Hodgkin lymphoma. The V gene end was trimmed by 6 bases and the J gene end by 1 base; junction bases not matched to a gene: 7. The CDR3 loop spans 16 amino acids. CDR1 MNHEY and CDR2 SMNVEV come from the germline V gene (reference sequence). TCRdb's copy holds only in-frame clones and misses some; the assay was immunoSEQ multiplex PCR. Here the sample spans around 7,500 clones, around 80% being singletons. Relapses following autologous stem cell transplantation were seen in all patients, with brentuximab vedotin exposure varying.

The chain recombines TRBV27 with TRBJ2-3; 10 nucleotides agree with TRBD2. This clonotype originated in a human donor with classical Hodgkin lymphoma. Sequencing was performed on peripheral blood mononuclear cells (PBMCs), taken at baseline. Written as DNA, the CDR3 is TGTGCCAGCAGCTTCATTGGACTAGCGGGCACAGATACGCAGTATTTT. It specifies CASSFIGLAGTDTQYF.